These T cell receptor beta chains were read from a single sample in a study of blood T cell repertoires in COVID-19. Data came from immunoSEQ multiplex PCR; TCRdb stores just in-frame clones and leaves some out. The sample has about 130,000 clones; around 85% are singletons. Sequenced material: peripheral blood. All receptors come from a human donor in a cohort sampled during active COVID-19. The CDR3 runs from the conserved cysteine through the conserved F or W. D genes are given only for firm matches. The size of a clone is reported for some rows only, either as once, few or many, or as a class for expanded clones.

size: .
D: TRBD2
V: TRBV12-5
J: TRBJ2-1
DNA: TGTGCTAGTGGTTTCGGACTAGACCTTGAGCAGTTCTTC
CDR3: CASGFGLDLEQFF

size: once
D: TRBD1
V: TRBV14
J: TRBJ1-2
DNA: TGTGCCAGCAGCCCACGGGGGACAGGGTCGGGTGGCTACACCTTC
CDR3: CASSPRGTGSGGYTF

size: .
D: TRBD2
V: TRBV7-2
J: TRBJ2-5
DNA: TGTGCCAGCAGCTCCCGGGTCGGGGAGGGGACCCAGTACTTC
CDR3: CASSSRVGEGTQYF

size: .
D: .
V: TRBV11-2
J: TRBJ2-6
DNA: TGTGCCAGCAGCCCGGGGTGGCTGTCCCTGGCCAACGTCCTGACTTTC
CDR3: CASSPGWLSLANVLTF

size: .
D: .
V: TRBV5-4
J: TRBJ2-1
DNA: TGTGCCAGCAGCGTGGGGGGCCAGAGCTCCTACAATGAGCAGTTCTTC
CDR3: CASSVGGQSSYNEQFF

size: .
D: .
V: TRBV5-1
J: TRBJ1-1
DNA: TGCGCCAGCAGCTTGGAGAGAAACACTGAAGCTTTCTTT
CDR3: CASSLERNTEAFF

size: .
D: TRBD2
V: TRBV6-5
J: TRBJ2-1
DNA: TGTGCCAGCAGTTACAGCGGGAGCTTCGATAATGAGCAGTTCTTC
CDR3: CASSYSGSFDNEQFF

size: .
D: TRBD1
V: TRBV6-4
J: TRBJ2-7
DNA: TGTGCCAGCAGTGACCTGGGACAGGGGGCCTACGAGCAGTACTTC
CDR3: CASSDLGQGAYEQYF

size: .
D: .
V: TRBV7-2
J: TRBJ1-2
DNA: TGTGCCAGCAGCTACCGGGTAGATGGCTACACCTTC
CDR3: CASSYRVDGYTF

size: .
D: TRBD2
V: TRBV29-1
J: TRBJ2-3
DNA: TGCAGCGTTACTAGCGGGAGCCAAGGGACGCAGTATTTT
CDR3: CSVTSGSQGTQYF

size: .
D: .
V: TRBV21-1
J: TRBJ1-5
DNA: TGTGCCAGCAGCAAGGGCCCCAGGGACAACTGTCAGCCCCAGCATTTT
CDR3: CASSKGPRDNCQPQHF

size: .
D: TRBD2
V: TRBV5-1
J: TRBJ2-1
DNA: TGCGCCAGCAGCTCCCAACTAGCGGGGGGGCCCTACAATGAGCAGTTCTTC
CDR3: CASSSQLAGGPYNEQFF

size: .
D: TRBD2
V: TRBV3-1/TRBV3-2
J: TRBJ2-1
DNA: TGTGCCAGCAGGGCGCGGGGGGGCAATGAGCAGTTCTTC
CDR3: CASRARGGNEQFF

size: .
D: .
V: TRBV6-2/TRBV6-3
J: TRBJ2-3
DNA: TGTGCCAGCAGTCAAAGGACAGCTAGCACAGATACGCAGTATTTT
CDR3: CASSQRTASTDTQYF

size: .
D: .
V: TRBV4-3
J: TRBJ1-2
DNA: TGCGCCAGCAGCCGAGCGGGGCAGGGGCTTCTAGATGGCTACACCTTC
CDR3: CASSRAGQGLLDGYTF

size: .
D: .
V: TRBV12-3/TRBV12-4
J: TRBJ2-3
DNA: TGTGCCAGCAGTTTGGCCGGGAAGGATACGCAGTATTTT
CDR3: CASSLAGKDTQYF

size: .
D: TRBD1
V: TRBV19
J: TRBJ2-1
DNA: TGTGCCAGTAGTATGTGGGGGACAGGGAGGATCCTAGCACCGGGCAATGAGCAGTTCTTC
CDR3: CASSMWGTGRILAPGNEQFF

size: .
D: .
V: TRBV14
J: TRBJ1-1
DNA: TGTGCCAGCAGCCAAGAGTCAGGGAGGTCTGAAGCTTTCTTT
CDR3: CASSQESGRSEAFF

size: .
D: TRBD1
V: TRBV9
J: TRBJ1-2
DNA: TGTGCCAGCAGCGCGGGGACAGCCTATGGCTACACCTTC
CDR3: CASSAGTAYGYTF

size: .
D: .
V: TRBV6-2/TRBV6-3
J: TRBJ1-1
DNA: TGTGCCAGCAGTTACTCTGGGGCCACTGAAGCTTTCTTT
CDR3: CASSYSGATEAFF

size: .
D: .
V: TRBV9
J: TRBJ1-1
DNA: TGTGCCAGCGAAGGGGGGGCTGGTGAAGCTTTCTTT
CDR3: CASEGGAGEAFF

size: .
D: TRBD1
V: TRBV6-2/TRBV6-3
J: TRBJ1-2
DNA: TGTGCCAGCAGTGCAAACACCGGGACAGGAGGGGGCTACACCTTC
CDR3: CASSANTGTGGGYTF

size: .
D: TRBD1
V: TRBV5-6
J: TRBJ1-5
DNA: TGTGCCAGCAGCTTTTACACTCCCGGGACAGTCAATCAGCCCCAGCATTTT
CDR3: CASSFYTPGTVNQPQHF

size: .
D: TRBD1
V: TRBV7-2
J: TRBJ2-2
DNA: TGTGCCAGCAGCTTTCTTTCAGGGGGTCGGACCGGGGAGCTGTTTTTT
CDR3: CASSFLSGGRTGELFF

size: .
D: .
V: TRBV7-3
J: TRBJ2-1
DNA: TGTGCCAGCAGCTTGAGCCAAGCCAATGAGCAGTTCTTC
CDR3: CASSLSQANEQFF

size: .
D: .
V: TRBV7-2
J: TRBJ2-5
DNA: TGTGCCAGCAGCCCCCAGTCAGGTGGGCAAGAGACCCAGTACTTC
CDR3: CASSPQSGGQETQYF

size: .
D: TRBD1
V: TRBV7-9
J: TRBJ1-1
DNA: TGTGCCAGCAGCATATTGGGGACAGGTGTATATGAAAACACTGAAGCTTTCTTT
CDR3: CASSILGTGVYENTEAFF

size: .
D: TRBD1
V: TRBV5-1
J: TRBJ2-5
DNA: TGCGCCAGCAGCCCAGGGGGCCGCGGAGAGACCCAGTACTTC
CDR3: CASSPGGRGETQYF

size: .
D: TRBD1
V: TRBV7-9
J: TRBJ2-4
DNA: TGTGCCAGCAGCTTCAGACAGGGTACCAAAAACATTCAGTACTTC
CDR3: CASSFRQGTKNIQYF

size: .
D: .
V: TRBV19
J: TRBJ1-2
DNA: TGTGCCAGTAGTACCCCGACAGGAGGATTCGGGCAGGGTGGCTACACCTTC
CDR3: CASSTPTGGFGQGGYTF

size: medium-sized
D: .
V: TRBV19
J: TRBJ1-5
DNA: TGTGCCAGTAGTATCGGGTATAGCAATCAGCCCCAGCATTTT
CDR3: CASSIGYSNQPQHF

size: .
D: .
V: TRBV18
J: TRBJ1-3
DNA: TGTGCCAGCTCACCCCAGGGGCGAGGAAACACCATATATTTT
CDR3: CASSPQGRGNTIYF

size: once
D: .
V: TRBV5-6
J: TRBJ2-1
DNA: TGTGCCAGCAGCTTGGGGGGCGACTACAATGAGCAGTTCTTC
CDR3: CASSLGGDYNEQFF

size: .
D: .
V: TRBV6-5
J: TRBJ1-1
DNA: TGTGCCAGCATCGAGGGGGGGAACAGGGAAGCTTTCTTT
CDR3: CASIEGGNREAFF

size: .
D: TRBD1
V: TRBV12-3/TRBV12-4
J: TRBJ1-1
DNA: TGTGCCAGCAGTTTAGGGACAGGGGGACGAGCTTTCTTT
CDR3: CASSLGTGGRAFF

size: .
D: .
V: TRBV5-1
J: TRBJ2-7
DNA: TGCGCCAGCAGCTTGGTAGCTCAGGGTCAGTTCGAGCAGTACTTC
CDR3: CASSLVAQGQFEQYF